These 9 T cell receptor beta chains came from one sample sequenced in a study of shared clonotypes between healthy human individuals. The assay was immunoSEQ multiplex PCR, and TCRdb's table has in-frame clones only and misses some. The data contain some 490,000 clones, about 84% of them singletons. Sequenced material: PBMCs. All receptors come from a woman between 40 and 55 years old in good health. Some clones in this sample may be carry-over from other donors' samples.

The chain recombines TRBV30 with TRBJ2-7, with no clear D. Trimming took 3 bases from V and 2 from J, leaving 11 bases between them. The CDR3 runs to 13 residues. Per the germline V gene, CDR1 is GTSNPN and CDR2 is SVGIG (reference sequence). CDR3 coding DNA: TGTGCCTGGAGAGTGGGTGGGACCTACGAGCAGTACTTC. Its translation: CAWRVGGTYEQYF.

The V call is TRBV30, the J call TRBJ1-5; unclear D gene. This CDR3 has 13 amino acids. V gave up 4 bases and J gave up 1 base, with 8 bases separating them. Germline CDR1 is GTSNPN and CDR2 is SVGIG (reference sequence). CDR3 bases: TGTGCCTGGACCGGTGGAAGCAATCAGCCCCAGCATTTT. It yields the protein CAWTGGSNQPQHF. Filled out from reference TRBV30 and TRBJ1-5, the complete variable domain reads SQTIHQWPATLVQPVGSPLSLECTVEGTSNPNLYWYRQAAGRGLQLLFYSVGIGQISSEVPQNLSASRPQDRQFILSSKKLLLSDSGFYLCAWTGGSNQPQHFGDGTRLSIL.

This clone was found many times. The chain couples TRBV13 to TRBJ2-5, with TRBD2 as a possible D gene (6 bases). The germline gives CDR1 PRHDT, CDR2 FYEKMQ (reference sequence). This CDR3 has 16 amino acids. Trimming stripped 4 bases from V and 2 bases from J, with 17 bases between. DNA of the CDR3: TGTGCCAGCAGCTCCAGGCTTAGCGGCCAACAAGAGACCCAGTACTTC. It yields the protein CASSSRLSGQQETQYF.

This chain joins TRBV6-1 and TRBJ2-5; weak D call: TRBD2 (6 bases). CDR1 MNHNS and CDR2 SASEGT come from the germline V gene. CDR3 length: 14 amino acids. Trimming pared 4 bases from V and 4 bases from J, leaving 13 bases between. The CDR3 loop reads CASSASGPPETQYF. The CDR3 region has the DNA TGTGCCAGCAGTGCAAGCGGGCCCCCAGAGACCCAGTACTTC.

Worth noting for this clone: A far larger clone is off by one base, so a read error is likely. This chain joins TRBV6-5 and TRBJ2-7, with TRBD2 as a possible D gene (5 bases). The CDR3 covers 15 residues. Germline lookup yields CDR1 MNHEY and CDR2 SVGAGI. The CDR3 is CACSVSTDSSYEQYF. The CDR3 DNA reads as TGTGCCTGCAGCGTCTCTACGGACTCATCCTACGAGCAGTACTTC.

Comments on this clone: Given a far larger clone just one base away, this is likely a sequencing read error. The rearrangement uses TRBV7-2 and TRBJ2-7; D may correspond to TRBD1 or TRBD2 (5 bases each). CDR1 is SGHTA and CDR2 is FQGNSA in the germline V gene. The CDR3 length is 15 residues. V was pared by 1 base and J by 3 bases, with 13 bases between. The DNA of the CDR3 is TGTGCCAGCAGCTTAGTAACCGGGACCATCTACGAGCAGTACTTC. Its protein is CASSLVTGTIYEQYF. The full variable domain, completed using reference TRBV7-2 and TRBJ2-7, is GAGVSQSPSNKVTEKGKDVELRCDPISGHTALYWYRQSLGQGLEFLIYFQGNSAPDKSGLPSDRFSAERTGGSVSTLTIQRTQQEDSAVYLCASSLVTGTIYEQYFGPGTRLTVT.

This clone was recorded once. The chain has TRBV2 and TRBJ2-7, with 7 bases aligning to TRBD2. The CDR3 totals 14 residues. Germline CDR1 is SNHLY and CDR2 is FYNNEI. The V and J ends lost 7 bases and 4 bases, in that order; junction bases with no gene match: 10. CDR3 coding DNA: TGTGCCAGCAAAGCGGGGACGGTGACATACGAGCAGTACTTC. This translates into CASKAGTVTYEQYF.

This clone came up once. The chain links TRBV28 to TRBJ2-1; no clear D gene. The germline gives CDR1 MDHEN, CDR2 SYDVKM. Trimming shortened V by 5 bases and J by 5 bases, and 4 bases separated the two germline ends. The CDR3 totals 11 residues. Here the CDR3 DNA reads TGTGCCAGCAGTACCAACAATGAGCAGTTCTTC. Translation gives CASSTNNEQFF.

The chain uses TRBV2 and TRBJ2-5, with D maybe TRBD2 (6 bases). Trimming removed 8 bases at V and 5 bases at J, with 15 bases between. The CDR3 extends over 13 amino acids. The germline V gene encodes CDR1 SNHLY and CDR2 FYNNEI. CDR3 protein: CASGGTLGETQYF. The DNA for the CDR3 is TGTGCCAGCGGCGGGACCCTGGGGGAGACCCAGTACTTC.